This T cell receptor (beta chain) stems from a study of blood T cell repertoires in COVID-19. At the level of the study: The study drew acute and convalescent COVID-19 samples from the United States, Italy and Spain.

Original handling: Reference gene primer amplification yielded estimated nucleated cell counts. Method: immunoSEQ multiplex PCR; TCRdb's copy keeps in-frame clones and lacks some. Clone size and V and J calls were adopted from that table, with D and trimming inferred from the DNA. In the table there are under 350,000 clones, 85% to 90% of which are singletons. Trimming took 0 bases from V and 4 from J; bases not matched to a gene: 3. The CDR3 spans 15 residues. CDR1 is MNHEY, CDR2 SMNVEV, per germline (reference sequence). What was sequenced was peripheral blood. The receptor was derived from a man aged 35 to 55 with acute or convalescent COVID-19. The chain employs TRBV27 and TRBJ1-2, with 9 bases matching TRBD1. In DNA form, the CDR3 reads TGTGCCAGCAGTTTATCCACAGGGGGCGGCTATGGCTACACCTTC. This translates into CASSLSTGGGYGYTF.